The count of the clone carrying this TCR beta chain is one. The target antigen is unknown. The data were obtained in a study of cytomegalovirus exposure and HLA in healthy donors. Study-level points and caveats: The authors reported that TCR beta sequences could predict HLA-A and HLA-B alleles. These predictions were accurate for most subjects in the first cohort. When the data were analyzed later, several of the most significant clusters appeared to be linked to common viral pathogens.

This CDR3 spans 17 amino acids. Germline V gene data show CDR1 as ENHRY and CDR2 as SYGVKD. V dropped 4 bases and J dropped 1; count of bases not matched to a gene: 8. PCR involved 60 Vbeta and 13 Jbeta primers. Here immunoSEQ multiplex PCR was the method, and the copy in TCRdb shows in-frame clones only, minus some. The sample records 150,000 to 200,000 clones, around 79% being singletons. The sample was PBMCs. The V and J genes are TRBV10-3 and TRBJ2-1, with 9 positions matching TRBD2. The receptor was derived from a male donor in good health and CMV-seropositive. The CDR3 loop reads CAISGDSGSSSYNEQFF. In DNA form, the CDR3 reads TGTGCCATCAGTGGGGATAGCGGGAGTAGTTCCTACAATGAGCAGTTCTTC.